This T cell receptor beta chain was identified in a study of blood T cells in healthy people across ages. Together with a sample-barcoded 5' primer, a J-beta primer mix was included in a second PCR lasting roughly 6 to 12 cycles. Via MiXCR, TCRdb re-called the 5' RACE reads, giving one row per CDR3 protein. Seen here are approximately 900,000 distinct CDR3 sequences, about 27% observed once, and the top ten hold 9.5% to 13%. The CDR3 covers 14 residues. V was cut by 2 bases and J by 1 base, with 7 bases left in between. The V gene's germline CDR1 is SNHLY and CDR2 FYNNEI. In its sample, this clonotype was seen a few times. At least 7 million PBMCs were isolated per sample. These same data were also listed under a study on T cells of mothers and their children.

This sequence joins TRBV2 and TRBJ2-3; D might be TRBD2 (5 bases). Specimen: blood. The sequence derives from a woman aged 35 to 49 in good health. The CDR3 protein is CASSEPSRTDTQYF. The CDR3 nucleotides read TGTGCCAGCAGTGAACCTAGCCGCACAGATACGCAGTATTTT.